This T cell receptor beta chain was sequenced for a study of CD8+ T cells in alopecia areata. Study at large: Among treated patients, oral tofacitinib was administered at 5 to 10 mg twice daily. Study-wide findings and caveats: Normal scalp had lower clonality than lesional scalp, with alopecia totalis/universalis lesions showing this most strongly. Compared with mice, patients displayed less clear TCR sharing, possibly for HLA-related reasons.

Treatment defined: oral pan-JAK inhibitor, 5-10 mg twice daily. The count of this clone is one. The antigen is unknown. Investigators isolated RNA and reverse transcribed it into cDNA to act as the sequencing template. Assay used: immunoSEQ multiplex PCR; TCRdb lists only in-frame clones, some missing. In the table there are about 190,000 clones, approximately 67% of which are singletons. The CDR3 is made up of 16 amino acids. Germline assignment: CDR1 SNHLY and CDR2 FYNNEI. Losses at the gene ends were 4 bases for V and 4 bases for J; bases not matched to a gene: 8. The receptor was derived from a human donor with alopecia areata. V and J are TRBV2 and TRBJ2-3; 10 bases line up with TRBD2. The sequencing here drew on CD4+ T cells sorted from blood, taken at week 49, from a patient treated with tofacitinib. The CDR3 bases are TGTGCCAGCAGTGCTCCGGGACTAGCGTTGGCAGATACGCAGTATTTT. This gives the protein CASSAPGLALADTQYF. The variable domain in full, with the rest retrieved from reference TRBV2 and TRBJ2-3, is EPEVTQTPSHQVTQMGQEVILRCVPISNHLYFYWYRQILGQKVEFLVSFYNNEISEKSEIFDDQFSVERPDGSNFTLKIRSTKLEDSAMYFCASSAPGLALADTQYFGPGTRLTVL.